The 9 T cell receptor beta chains in this list originate from one sample, sequenced in a study of identical twins. Each CDR3 protein is one row after TCRdb ran MiXCR on the 5' RACE reads. The sample consists of approximately 1.8 million distinct CDR3 sequences, under 35% of them appearing once. Sequenced material: cord blood. These receptors originate from a newborn girl in good health.

Many counts were recorded for this clonotype. This chain uses TRBV9 with TRBJ2-7, with 9 bases fitting TRBD1. Losses at the gene ends were 0 bases for V and 5 bases for J; bases not matched to a gene: 6. Per the germline V gene, CDR1 is SGDLS and CDR2 is YYNGEE. The CDR3 totals 15 residues. In nucleotides, the CDR3 is TGTGCCAGCAGCGTAGGGGACAGGGAAAGGCACGAGCAGTACTTC. This sequence encodes CASSVGDRERHEQYF.

This clonotype was recorded many times. V usage is TRBV20-1 and J usage is TRBJ1-2; TRBD1 is a possible D gene (5 bases). The germline CDR1 and CDR2 sequences are DFQATT and SNEGSKA (reference sequence). The CDR3 spans 12 residues. V shed 3 bases and J shed 7 bases, with 12 bases lying between them. DNA of the CDR3: TGCAGTGCTAGTGTCCAGGGTATTGGCTACACCTTC. Translated, it gives CSASVQGIGYTF.

This chain joins TRBV6-1 and TRBJ1-5; D ambiguous. The V gene lost 2 bases and the J gene lost 3 bases, with 8 bases spanning the gap. This CDR3 contains 14 residues. CDR1 MNHNS and CDR2 SASEGT come from the germline V gene. The CDR3: CASSEWAVNQPQHF. CDR3 bases: TGTGCCAGCAGTGAATGGGCGGTCAATCAGCCCCAGCATTTT.

The chain recombines TRBV20-1 with TRBJ2-5; D gene unclear. Per the germline V gene, CDR1 is DFQATT and CDR2 is SNEGSKA (reference sequence). Trimming stripped 6 bases from V and 4 bases from J, with 9 bases between. This CDR3 has 11 residues. The CDR3 DNA follows: TGCAGTGCCCTAGTAGGAGAGACCCAGTACTTC. It translates to CSALVGETQYF.

CDR3 sequence (DNA): TGTGCCAGCAGCCAGGGACTAGCGGAAGAGACCCAGTTCTTC. Translating it yields CASSQGLAEETQFF. The chain couples TRBV4-2 to TRBJ2-1; 11 bases agree with TRBD2. V shed 3 bases, J shed 13 bases, and the junction held 8 bases outside the gene matches. The CDR3 is 14 residues long. Germline CDR1 is LGHNA and CDR2 is YNFKEQ.

V and J are TRBV18 and TRBJ2-3; 7 bases are shared with TRBD2. Germline V CDR1 and CDR2: KGHSH, LQKENI. This CDR3 has 16 amino acids. J gave up 0 bases and V 3 bases, and 6 bases lay outside the gene matches. The CDR3 loop reads CASSPRDYHSTDTQYF. The CDR3 DNA sequence: TGTGCCAGCTCACCGCGGGACTACCATAGCACAGATACGCAGTATTTT.

In this sample, this clonotype turned up a few times. The chain joins TRBV21-1 to TRBJ2-3; the table's D gene call, TRBD2, was not cross checked with the DNA. TRBV21-1 is assigned pseudogene status. The CDR3 has 15 amino acids. Written as DNA, the CDR3 is TGTGCCAGCAGCCCCCTGCGGGAGTGGGCAGATACGCAGTATTTT. It codes for CASSPLREWADTQYF.

CDR3 in amino acids: CASSFTGRYGYTF. Here the CDR3 DNA reads TGTGCCAGCAGTTTTACAGGGAGATATGGCTACACCTTC. V usage is TRBV27 and J usage is TRBJ1-2, with D possibly being TRBD1 (6 bases). Germline V CDR1 and CDR2: MNHEY, SMNVEV (reference sequence). Trimming left V 3 bases short and J 5 bases short, with 10 bases between. The CDR3 sequence is 13 residues long.

This clonotype occurred a few times. The gene calls are TRBV3-1 and TRBJ1-2; D not certain. Germline V CDR1 and CDR2: LGHDT, YNNKEL (reference sequence). Trimming removed 1 base at V and 2 bases at J, with 8 bases between. The CDR3 runs 14 residues. DNA of the CDR3: TGTGCCAGCAGCCAAGGTTATCGAAACTATGGCTACACCTTC. Translating gives CASSQGYRNYGYTF.